This T cell receptor beta chain is drawn from a study of early T cells in non-severe SARS-CoV-2 infection. A word on this clonotype: Its antigen remains unidentified.

TCRdb processed the 5' RACE reads anew with MiXCR; each CDR3 protein has one entry. Here the sample spans around 70,000 distinct CDR3 sequences, roughly 10% being singletons. This CDR3 spans 14 amino acids. Looked up from germline, CDR1 is MNHEY and CDR2 is SMNVEV (reference sequence). Trimming cost V 3 bases and J 7 bases; bases outside gene matches: 6. Study-level results: Matching against VDJdb likely underestimated virus-specific expansions, favoring anti-spike CD8.

The sequence was obtained from an adult who was a healthcare worker with PCR-confirmed SARS-CoV-2 infection or an uninfected control (not recorded which). Sequencing was performed on whole blood, taken at baseline. The chain carries TRBV27 and TRBJ1-2; 9 nucleotides align to TRBD1. CDR3: CASSLRTGVGGYTF. As DNA, the CDR3 is TGTGCCAGCAGTTTGAGGACAGGGGTGGGTGGCTACACCTTC.